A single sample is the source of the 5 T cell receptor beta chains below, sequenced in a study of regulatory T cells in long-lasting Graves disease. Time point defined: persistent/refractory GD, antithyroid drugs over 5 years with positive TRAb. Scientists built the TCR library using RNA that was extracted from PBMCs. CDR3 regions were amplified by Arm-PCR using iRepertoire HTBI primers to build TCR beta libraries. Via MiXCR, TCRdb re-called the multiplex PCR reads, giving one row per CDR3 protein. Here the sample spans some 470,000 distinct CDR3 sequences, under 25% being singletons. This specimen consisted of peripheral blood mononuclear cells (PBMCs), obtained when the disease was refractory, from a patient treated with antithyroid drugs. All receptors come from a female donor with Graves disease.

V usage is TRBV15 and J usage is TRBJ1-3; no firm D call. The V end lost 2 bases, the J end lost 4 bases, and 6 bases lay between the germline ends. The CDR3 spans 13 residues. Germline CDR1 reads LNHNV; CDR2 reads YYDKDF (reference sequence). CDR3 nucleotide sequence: TGTGCCACCAGCAGATCTAGCGGAAACACCATATATTTT. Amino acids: CATSRSSGNTIYF.

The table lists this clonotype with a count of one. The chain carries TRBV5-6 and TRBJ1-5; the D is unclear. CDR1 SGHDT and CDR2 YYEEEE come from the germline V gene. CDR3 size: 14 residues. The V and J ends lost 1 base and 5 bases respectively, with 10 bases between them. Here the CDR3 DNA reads TGTGCCAGCAGCTTGCGAGGAACCCATCAGCCCCAGCATTTT. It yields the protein CASSLRGTHQPQHF.

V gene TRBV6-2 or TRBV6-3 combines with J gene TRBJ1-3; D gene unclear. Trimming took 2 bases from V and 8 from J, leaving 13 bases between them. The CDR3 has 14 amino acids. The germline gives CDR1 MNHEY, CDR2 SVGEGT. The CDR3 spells CASSYLPSFDTIYF. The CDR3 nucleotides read TGTGCCAGCAGTTACCTCCCGTCTTTTGACACCATATATTTT.

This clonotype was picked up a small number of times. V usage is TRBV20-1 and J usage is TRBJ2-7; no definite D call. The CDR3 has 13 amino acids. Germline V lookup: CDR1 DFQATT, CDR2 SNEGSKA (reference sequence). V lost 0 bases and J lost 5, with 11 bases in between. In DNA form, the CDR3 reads TGCAGTGCTAGAGACAATATTAGGAACGAGCAGTACTTC. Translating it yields CSARDNIRNEQYF.

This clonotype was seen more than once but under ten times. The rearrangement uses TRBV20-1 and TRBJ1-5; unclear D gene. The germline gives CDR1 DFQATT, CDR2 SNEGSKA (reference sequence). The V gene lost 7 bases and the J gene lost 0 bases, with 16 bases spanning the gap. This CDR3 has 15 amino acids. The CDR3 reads CSVAGDSNSNQPQHF. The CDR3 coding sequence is TGCAGTGTGGCCGGGGATTCCAATAGCAATCAGCCCCAGCATTTT.